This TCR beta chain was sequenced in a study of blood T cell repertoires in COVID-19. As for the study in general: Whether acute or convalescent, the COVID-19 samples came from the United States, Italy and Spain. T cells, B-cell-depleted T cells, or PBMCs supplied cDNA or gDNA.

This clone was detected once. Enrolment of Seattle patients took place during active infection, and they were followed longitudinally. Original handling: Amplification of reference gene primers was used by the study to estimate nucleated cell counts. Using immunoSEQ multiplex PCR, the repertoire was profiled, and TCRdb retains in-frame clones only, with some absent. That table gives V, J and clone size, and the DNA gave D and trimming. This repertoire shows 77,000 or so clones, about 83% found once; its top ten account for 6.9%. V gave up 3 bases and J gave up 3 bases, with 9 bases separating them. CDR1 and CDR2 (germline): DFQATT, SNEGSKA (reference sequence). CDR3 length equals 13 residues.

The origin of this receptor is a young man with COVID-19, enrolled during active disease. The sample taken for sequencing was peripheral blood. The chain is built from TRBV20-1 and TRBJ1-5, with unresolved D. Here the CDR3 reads CSASSGSNQPQHF. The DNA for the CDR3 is TGCAGTGCTAGTTCGGGGTCCAATCAGCCCCAGCATTTT.